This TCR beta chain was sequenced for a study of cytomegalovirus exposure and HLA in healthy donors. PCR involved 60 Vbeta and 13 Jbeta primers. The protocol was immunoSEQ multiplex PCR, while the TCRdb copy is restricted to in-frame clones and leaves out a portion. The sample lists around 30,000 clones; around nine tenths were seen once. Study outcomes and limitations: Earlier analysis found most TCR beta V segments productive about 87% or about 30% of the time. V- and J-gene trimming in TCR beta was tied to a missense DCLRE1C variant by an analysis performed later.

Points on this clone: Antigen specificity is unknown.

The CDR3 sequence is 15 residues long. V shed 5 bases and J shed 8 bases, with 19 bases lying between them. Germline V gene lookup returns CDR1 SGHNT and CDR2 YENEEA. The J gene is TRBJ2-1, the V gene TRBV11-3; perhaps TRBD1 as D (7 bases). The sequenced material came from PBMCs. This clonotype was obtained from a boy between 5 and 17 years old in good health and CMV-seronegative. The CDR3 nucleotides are TGTGCCAGCAGCCCAACCTCAGGGGGGTGGGATGAGCAGTTCTTC. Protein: CASSPTSGGWDEQFF. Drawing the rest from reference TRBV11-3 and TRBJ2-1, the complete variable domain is EAGVVQSPRYKIIEKKQPVAFWCNPISGHNTLYWYLQNLGQGPELLIRYENEEAVDDSQLPKDRFSAERLKGVDSTLKIQPAELGDSAVYLCASSPTSGGWDEQFFGPGTRLTVL.